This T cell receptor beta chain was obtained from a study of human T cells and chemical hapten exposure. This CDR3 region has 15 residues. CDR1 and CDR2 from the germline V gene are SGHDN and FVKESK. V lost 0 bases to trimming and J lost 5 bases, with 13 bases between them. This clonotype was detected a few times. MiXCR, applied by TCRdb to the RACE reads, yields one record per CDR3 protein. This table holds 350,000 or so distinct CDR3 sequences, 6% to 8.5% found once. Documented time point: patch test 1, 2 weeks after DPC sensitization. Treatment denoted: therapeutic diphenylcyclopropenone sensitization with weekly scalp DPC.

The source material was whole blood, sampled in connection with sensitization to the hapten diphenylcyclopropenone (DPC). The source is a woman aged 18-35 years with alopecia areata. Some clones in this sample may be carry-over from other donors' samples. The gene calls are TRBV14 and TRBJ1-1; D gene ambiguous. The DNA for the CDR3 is TGTGCCAGCAGCCAAGACAGGCTGTCACAGACTGAAGCTTTCTTT. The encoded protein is CASSQDRLSQTEAFF.